Sequencing of this T cell receptor beta chain was carried out in a study of CD8+ T cells in alopecia areata listed by TCRdb under 2018. General notes on the study: In both human patients and the C3H/HeJ mouse model, the study applied high-throughput TCRbeta sequencing to look at T cell clonal expansion in alopecia areata. In humans, TCRbeta sequencing was performed on scalp tissue and on sorted CD4+ and CD8+ peripheral blood T cells from healthy controls and from patients with patchy or totalis/universalis alopecia areata. The RNA source kit depended on sample type: the PAXgene miRNA kit for fixed scalp, the miRNeasy kit for PBMCs, and the RNeasy kit for mouse skin. immunoSEQ multiplex PCR using 35 Vbeta forward primers and 13 Jbeta reverse primers was used to amplify TCRbeta CDR3 regions. Scalp clonality was compared among normal scalp (n=4), patchy alopecia areata scalp (n=8), and alopecia totalis/universalis scalp (n=8). The paper's findings and limits, for the study overall: Unlike mouse skin, where gammadelta T cells dominate, normal human skin contains resident alphabeta T cells that get sequenced too, which complicates analysis of the scalp TCR repertoire. Higher clonality and more expanded CD8+ clones were observed in lesional scalp than in normal scalp, particularly in alopecia totalis/universalis, a finding suggestive of antigenic drive. Compared with mice, TCR sequences shared between patients were less clear, possibly partly because of HLA diversity across the patient population.

A remark on this clone: Which antigen it targets is not known. Base qualities are missing; no much larger clone stands one base away.

PBMCs were separated by density centrifugation and stained for CD3, CD4 and CD8, after which CD4+ and CD8+ T cells were sorted on a FACSAria. Scalp biopsies and blood samples were provided by unaffected controls. The CDR3 sequence holds 15 residues, the cysteine and phenylalanine included. The entry retains the CDR3 DNA only, 45 bases that are in frame from base 1. Germline trimming: 0 bases from V, 4 bases from J; junction bases outside gene matches: 8. Based on the germline V gene, the CDR1 and CDR2 sequences are SQVTM and ANQGSEA. Libraries were prepared through the immunoSEQ multiplex PCR assay. RNA was extracted from all samples and reverse transcribed into cDNA as template for TCR sequencing. First-strand cDNA was synthesized using SuperScript III with a 2:1 mix of oligo-dT and random hexamers. Amplification bias was assessed with a synthetic immune receptor repertoire, and residual bias was removed computationally. On the study's bioinformatics: After raw reads were preprocessed to remove errors, the CDR3 was defined following IMGT conventions as running from the conserved cysteine to phenylalanine. Clonality was computed by normalizing Shannon entropy by log2 of the number of productive unique TCRs and subtracting the result from 1. CD4 or CD8 identity of scalp clones was inferred by cross-referencing scalp TCRbeta sequences with sorted blood CD4 and CD8 repertoires. This immuneACCESS table, as held by TCRdb, lists in-frame sequences with V and J called but not all clones. Of the missing ones, under half trace to an unresolved V gene in checked studies; the others have no known cause. V and J calls and clone size are copied from that table; D and trimming were computed from the DNA. This sample gives 130,000 to 150,000 clones in total; 62% of them show up just once. The biggest ten clones account for 35% to 45% of the sample.

Specimen: CD8+ T cells sorted from blood. This receptor was identified in a human donor in good health. The chain joins TRBV29-1 to TRBJ1-2; 7 middle bases align to TRBD1. Here is the DNA: TGCAGCGTTGAAGATGGTGGGACAGCCCCCTATGGCTACACCTTC. Protein translation: CSVEDGGTAPYGYTF.